This T cell receptor (beta chain) was captured in a study of CD8 T cells in Susac syndrome. The multiple sclerosis controls were treatment-naive patients affected by stable or active relapsing-remitting disease. General study results and limits: Only a relatively small number of individuals were included in the TCR sequencing and HLA analysis.

Regarding this clonotype: The antigen remains undetermined.

Random-hexamer reverse transcription was applied to roughly 0.45 to 1 ug RNA. An immunoSEQ multiplex PCR generated amplified TCR beta CDR3 products spanning 54 Vbeta and 13 Jbeta. MiXCR was run by TCRdb on the immunoSEQ multiplex PCR reads, yielding one entry per CDR3 protein. The repertoire consists of 160,000 or so distinct CDR3 sequences, with less than 97% occurring once and the leading ten covering 0.15%. This sequence was found in a human donor with multiple sclerosis. Sequenced material: CD8+ T cells from PBMCs.

CDR3 in amino acids: CAAQTGVGYGYTF. Written as DNA, the CDR3 is TGTGCCGCCCAGACAGGGGTGGGCTATGGCTACACCTTC. The chain has TRBV30 and TRBJ1-2; 8 bases fit TRBD1. V gave up 8 bases and J gave up 4 bases; unmatched junction bases: 9. The CDR3 is 13 residues long. The germline gives CDR1 GTSNPN, CDR2 SVGIG (reference sequence).